The T cell receptor (beta chain) described here comes from a study of tumor and adjacent non-tumor tissue in lung cancer. This sample's RNA came from whole unsorted tissue. Between August and November 2014, newly diagnosed, chemotherapy-naive lung cancer patients underwent thoracic surgery in China. TCRbeta libraries were built with three rounds of nested PCR, modified from ARM-PCR. TCRdb reprocessed the multiplex PCR reads via MiXCR and lists one record per CDR3 protein. The sample shows more than 75,000 distinct CDR3 sequences, roughly 80% of them seen only once. Sequenced input: lung tumor tissue. This TCR derives from a woman between 45 and 65 years old with non-small cell lung cancer.

This CDR3 reads CASTNSGTRELFF. CDR3 in DNA: TGTGCCAGCACCAATTCGGGGACCCGGGAGCTGTTTTTT. This chain connects TRBV6-1 to TRBJ2-2, with D possibly called TRBD1 or TRBD2 (5 bases each). Germline loops: CDR1 MNHNS, CDR2 SASEGT. This CDR3 has 13 amino acids. V was trimmed by 7 bases and J by 9 bases, leaving 15 bases between them.